Listed here are 32 T cell receptor beta chains from one sample, sequenced in a study of T cells after yellow fever vaccination. MiXCR was run by TCRdb on the 5' RACE reads, yielding one entry per CDR3 protein. The repertoire includes hundreds of thousands of distinct CDR3 sequences, around an eighth of them detected once, and roughly an eighth sits in the top ten. The sequences come from PBMCs, collected on the day of the yellow fever booster vaccination. These receptors originate from a man aged 25 to 45 who received the YFV17D yellow fever vaccine.

The chain carries TRBV5-1 and TRBJ2-1, with 11 bases that match TRBD2. J was trimmed by 2 bases and V by 4 bases; bases with no gene match: 11. The CDR3 runs to 18 residues. Germline V CDR1 and CDR2: SGHRS, YFSETQ. The CDR3 loop reads CASSPIAGGELTYNEQFF. Here the CDR3 DNA reads TGCGCCAGCAGCCCCATAGCGGGAGGGGAATTAACCTACAATGAGCAGTTCTTC.

The chain uses TRBV5-1 and TRBJ2-5, with D perhaps TRBD2 (6 bases). V was pared by 7 bases and J by 4 bases, with 14 bases between. This CDR3 comprises 13 residues. Per germline, CDR1 SGHRS and CDR2 YFSETQ. Written as DNA, the CDR3 is TGCGCCAGCTCTTCCGGGAGCCCAGAGACCCAGTACTTC. It translates to CASSSGSPETQYF.

The J gene is TRBJ2-2, the V gene TRBV27, with a possible D match to TRBD2 (5 bases). The CDR3 length is 15 residues. Germline CDR1 and CDR2: MNHEY and SMNVEV (reference sequence). V was cut by 4 bases and J by 7 bases, with 16 bases left in between. CDR3 region: CASSSPGVSVGELFF. CDR3 bases: TGTGCCAGCAGTTCTCCCGGGGTATCGGTCGGGGAGCTGTTTTTT.

This clonotype was counted only a few times. V usage is TRBV21-1 and J usage is TRBJ1-5; the tabulated D call, TRBD1, remains unverified against the DNA. TRBV21-1 is reported as a pseudogene. The CDR3 sequence is 17 residues long. CDR3 residues: CASSKEGGTYSNQPQHF. The CDR3 DNA sequence: TGTGCCAGCAGCAAAGAGGGCGGGACATATAGCAATCAGCCCCAGCATTTT.

In its sample, this clonotype was seen a few times. V usage is TRBV6-5 and J usage is TRBJ2-3; TRBD2 is a possible D gene (5 bases). CDR1 and CDR2 (germline): MNHEY, SVGAGI. Trimming removed 0 bases at V and 0 bases at J, with 7 bases between. The CDR3 sequence is 15 residues long. The chain's CDR3 is CASSYSRGSTDTQYF. DNA for the CDR3: TGTGCCAGCAGTTACTCCCGAGGGAGCACAGATACGCAGTATTTT.

This clonotype showed up just a few times. The CDR3 here is CASSLVTFRGNEQFF. The CDR3 nucleotides read TGTGCCAGCAGCTTAGTTACTTTTAGGGGCAATGAGCAGTTCTTC. This chain links TRBV7-8 with TRBJ2-1; maybe TRBD1 (5 bases). Trimming removed 1 base from V and 6 bases from J, with 13 bases in between. Germline-derived CDR1 and CDR2 are SGHVS and FQNEAQ. The length of the CDR3 is 15 residues.

The V and J genes are TRBV20-1 and TRBJ2-5; 11 nucleotides match TRBD1. Germline CDR1 is DFQATT and CDR2 is SNEGSKA (reference sequence). Germline trimming cut 3 bases from V and 1 base from J; bases unmatched to any gene: 19. The CDR3 is 20 residues long. The CDR3 DNA follows: TGCAGTGCTAGTGTCGTACGGACAGGGGGCGTATCGGGGATCCAAGAGACCCAGTACTTC. This gives the protein CSASVVRTGGVSGIQETQYF.

The chain combines TRBV12-3 or TRBV12-4 with TRBJ2-5; possible D gene TRBD2, 5 bases. V lost 6 bases and J lost 5, with 16 bases in between. CDR3 length: 14 amino acids. CDR3 amino acids: CASRPSGPRETQYF. The CDR3, as DNA: TGTGCCAGCAGGCCAAGCGGCCCGAGGGAGACCCAGTACTTC.

This clonotype was observed at least ten times. The rearrangement uses TRBV7-2 and TRBJ2-3, with D perhaps TRBD2 (6 bases). Trimming took off 7 bases at V and 2 bases at J, with 13 bases between the two ends. Germline values: CDR1 SGHTA, CDR2 FQGNSA. CDR3 length: 14 amino acids. The CDR3 DNA sequence: TGTGCCAGCAAGATAGGAGGGTTCACAGATACGCAGTATTTT. Its protein product is CASKIGGFTDTQYF.

At least ten counts were recorded for this clonotype. This chain uses TRBV7-8 with TRBJ2-7, with 7 bases that match TRBD2. V dropped 3 bases and J dropped 3; count of bases not matched to a gene: 8. The CDR3 loop spans 15 amino acids. CDR1 is SGHVS and CDR2 is FQNEAQ in the germline V gene. The CDR3 protein is CASSFSGTSDYEQYF. The CDR3 region has the DNA TGTGCCAGCAGCTTTTCCGGAACTAGCGACTACGAGCAGTACTTC.

This clonotype was found a few times. The chain links TRBV6-1 to TRBJ1-1; 8 bases are shared with TRBD1. Germline CDR1 and CDR2: MNHNS and SASEGT. The CDR3 sequence is 15 residues long. V gave up 6 bases and J gave up 0 bases; unmatched junction bases: 6. As DNA, the CDR3 is TGTGCCAGCAGAGCCCGGACAGGGATGAACACTGAAGCTTTCTTT. It specifies CASRARTGMNTEAFF.

This clonotype was observed a handful of times. The chain combines TRBV20-1 with TRBJ2-3, with 11 bases that match TRBD2. This CDR3 has 15 residues. From germline, CDR1 is DFQATT and CDR2 SNEGSKA (reference sequence). Unmatched junction bases numbered 12, after V lost 6 bases and J lost 7 bases. This CDR3 is CSARPTSGNTYTQYF. The CDR3 region has the DNA TGCAGTGCCCGACCGACTAGCGGGAACACTTATACGCAGTATTTT.

This clonotype was counted a few times. CDR3 in DNA: TGTGCCAGCAGACCTCCGACAGCGGGATCCTACGAGCAGTACTTC. This codes for CASRPPTAGSYEQYF. The chain carries TRBV28 and TRBJ2-7, with 7 positions matching TRBD2. CDR1 MDHEN and CDR2 SYDVKM come from the germline V gene. The V and J ends lost 6 bases and 1 base, in that order; junction bases with no gene match: 9. The length of the CDR3 is 15 residues. Variable domain in full (rest from reference TRBV28 and TRBJ2-7): DVKVTQSSRYLVKRTGEKVFLECVQDMDHENMFWYRQDPGLGLRLIYFSYDVKMKEKGDIPEGYSVSREKKERFSLILESASTNQTSMYLCASRPPTAGSYEQYFGPGTRLTVT.

The chain joins TRBV18 to TRBJ2-4; D might be TRBD1 (6 bases). The CDR3 has 14 residues. Germline CDR1 and CDR2: KGHSH and LQKENI. Trimming removed 0 bases at V and 10 bases at J, with 13 bases between. The CDR3 loop is CASSPPPGVEIQYF. The CDR3 coding sequence is TGTGCCAGCTCACCACCGCCAGGGGTCGAGATTCAGTACTTC. The variable domain in full, with the rest retrieved from reference TRBV18 and TRBJ2-4, is NAGVMQNPRHLVRRRGQEARLRCSPMKGHSHVYWYRQLPEEGLKFMVYLQKENIIDESGMPKERFSAEFPKEGPSILRIQQVVRGDSAAYFCASSPPPGVEIQYFGAGTRLSVL.

The chain couples TRBV29-1 to TRBJ1-1; D is unclear. Germline loops: CDR1 SQVTM, CDR2 ANQGSEA. Trimming cost V 2 bases and J 8 bases, with 15 bases left between them. The CDR3 is made up of 13 amino acids. CDR3 sequence: CSVERPLTIEAFF. The CDR3 DNA reads as TGCAGCGTTGAACGCCCATTGACGATCGAAGCTTTCTTT.

The chain employs TRBV29-1 and TRBJ2-3, with 14 positions matching TRBD2. The V and J ends lost 4 bases and 6 bases, in that order; junction bases with no gene match: 0. This CDR3 is 13 amino acids long. CDR1 is SQVTM, CDR2 ANQGSEA, per germline. The CDR3 spells CSVGTSGRDTQYF. In nucleotides, the CDR3 is TGCAGCGTTGGGACTAGCGGGAGGGATACGCAGTATTTT.

The sample holds a few counts of this clonotype. The chain uses TRBV29-1 and TRBJ1-1, with D possibly matching TRBD1 (5 bases). V lost 1 base, J lost 5 bases, and 11 bases lay in between. This CDR3 is 13 amino acids long. Germline CDR1 is SQVTM and CDR2 is ANQGSEA. The CDR3 DNA sequence: TGCAGCGTTGAAGGTGACAGCGGAACTGAAGCTTTCTTT. It translates to CSVEGDSGTEAFF.

Many counts were recorded for this clonotype. The J gene is TRBJ2-7, the V gene TRBV7-2, with 10 positions matching TRBD2. The CDR3 sequence is 15 residues long. The trim removed 2 bases at V and 3 bases at J, leaving 4 bases unmatched. Germline V CDR1 and CDR2: SGHTA, FQGNSA. The CDR3, as DNA: TGTGCCAGCAGCTTAACCGAGCGGGAGGGCTACGAGCAGTACTTC. It translates to CASSLTEREGYEQYF.

The gene calls are TRBV4-3 and TRBJ2-3, with D maybe TRBD2 (5 bases). CDR3 length: 14 residues. V was clipped by 2 bases and J by 4 bases, with 10 bases between them. From germline, CDR1 is LGHNA and CDR2 YSLEER. CDR3: CASSQSERSDTQYF. Here the CDR3 DNA reads TGCGCCAGCAGCCAAAGCGAGCGGTCAGATACGCAGTATTTT.

The genes are TRBV14 and TRBJ2-7; D not resolved. Trimming removed 2 bases at V and 4 bases at J, with 12 bases between. This CDR3 region has 14 residues. Per germline, CDR1 SGHDN and CDR2 FVKESK. The CDR3 loop is CASSQRQLPYEQYF. The CDR3 DNA reads TGTGCCAGCAGCCAACGCCAGCTTCCATACGAGCAGTACTTC. The variable domain in full, with the rest retrieved from reference TRBV14 and TRBJ2-7, is EAGVTQFPSHSVIEKGQTVTLRCDPISGHDNLYWYRRVMGKEIKFLLHFVKESKQDESGMPNNRFLAERTGGTYSTLKVQPAELEDSGVYFCASSQRQLPYEQYFGPGTRLTVT.

This chain joins TRBV20-1 and TRBJ2-7, with 7 positions matching TRBD1. The germline V gene has CDR1 DFQATT and CDR2 SNEGSKA (reference sequence). Losses at the gene ends were 6 bases for V and 9 bases for J; bases not matched to a gene: 14. The CDR3 is 13 amino acids. CDR3 DNA: TGCAGTGCCCAGGGCCAGGGGGAAAGAGTGCAGTACTTC. It translates to CSAQGQGERVQYF.

In DNA form, the CDR3 reads TGTGCCAGCAGCCGACTAGCGACAGATACGCAGTATTTT. Residues: CASSRLATDTQYF. V gene TRBV7-2 combines with J gene TRBJ2-3; 8 bases match TRBD2. There are 13 residues in the CDR3. J gave up 3 bases and V 5 bases, and 1 base lay outside the gene matches. CDR1 and CDR2 (germline): SGHTA, FQGNSA.

The rearrangement links TRBV7-3 to TRBJ2-1; maybe TRBD2 (5 bases). The germline V gene has CDR1 SGHTA and CDR2 FQGTGA. V dropped 5 bases and J dropped 7 bases, with 18 bases sitting between them. The CDR3 totals 15 residues. The DNA for the CDR3 is TGTGCCAGCAGCCCGTCCGGGATGGCTTCAAATGAGCAGTTCTTC. Translation gives CASSPSGMASNEQFF.

The V and J genes are TRBV9 and TRBJ2-7; no reliable D call. This CDR3 is built from 15 residues. Germline CDR1 SGDLS, CDR2 YYNGEE. V lost 0 bases and J lost 3, with 13 bases in between. This CDR3 is CASSVAQNSFYEQYF. Here the CDR3 DNA reads TGTGCCAGCAGCGTAGCTCAGAACAGTTTCTACGAGCAGTACTTC.

The J gene is TRBJ2-3, the V gene TRBV7-2; 8 bases line up with TRBD2. CDR3 length: 15 residues. J lost 4 bases, V lost 2 bases, and 5 bases had no gene match. Germline-derived CDR1 and CDR2 are SGHTA and FQGNSA. The CDR3 sequence is CASSLQSGGADTQYF. The CDR3 DNA is TGTGCCAGCAGCTTACAGTCGGGGGGGGCAGATACGCAGTATTTT.

The gene calls are TRBV28 and TRBJ2-5; the D gene is possibly TRBD2 (6 bases). Per the germline V gene, CDR1 is MDHEN and CDR2 is SYDVKM. V lost 8 bases and J 2 bases, leaving 24 bases between the germline ends. The CDR3 totals 17 residues. CDR3: CASRYLTPGEVQETQYF. CDR3 sequence (DNA): TGTGCCAGCCGATATTTGACCCCCGGGGAGGTACAAGAGACCCAGTACTTC.

The chain combines TRBV7-9 with TRBJ2-7, with TRBD2 as a possible D gene (6 bases). CDR3 length: 16 residues. Trimming pared 3 bases from V and 0 bases from J, leaving 15 bases between. Germline assignment: CDR1 SEHNR and CDR2 FQNEAQ (reference sequence). For the CDR3, the DNA is TGTGCCAGCAGCTTTCGCCGGGACGGGAGCTCCTACGAGCAGTACTTC. Amino acids: CASSFRRDGSSYEQYF.

CDR3 residues: CASRPYGETQYF. The DNA of the CDR3 is TGTGCCAGCAGGCCATATGGGGAGACCCAGTACTTC. This chain connects TRBV7-6 to TRBJ2-5; D is unclear. Trimming removed 6 bases from V and 5 bases from J, with 10 bases in between. CDR1 and CDR2 (germline): SGHVS, FNYEAQ. CDR3 length equals 12 residues.

This chain links TRBV20-1 with TRBJ2-3; a possible D gene is TRBD2 (5 bases). Germline-derived CDR1 and CDR2 are DFQATT and SNEGSKA (reference sequence). Trimming cost V 1 base and J 5 bases, with 10 bases left between them. The CDR3 has 13 amino acids. For the CDR3, the DNA is TGCAGTGCTAGAGCCCTCGGGGAAGATACGCAGTATTTT. Translating it yields CSARALGEDTQYF.

This clonotype showed up just a few times. V and J are TRBV20-1 and TRBJ2-1; 9 bases match TRBD2. CDR3 size: 14 residues. The germline gives CDR1 DFQATT, CDR2 SNEGSKA (reference sequence). With V trimmed by 2 bases and J by 9 bases, 8 bases remained unmatched. The CDR3 DNA sequence: TGCAGTGCTAGATCTAGCGGGGCCGCAGGTGAGCAGTTCTTC. Protein sequence: CSARSSGAAGEQFF.

This clonotype was counted only a few times. The chain recombines TRBV3-1 with TRBJ2-4, with 8 bases matching TRBD2. Germline CDR1 reads LGHDT; CDR2 reads YNNKEL (reference sequence). V was clipped by 3 bases and J by 1 base; unmatched bases: 17. The CDR3 sequence is 20 residues long. Written as DNA, the CDR3 is TGTGCCAGCAGCCATCCTCTAACGCGGGGGGCTGCGCTGGCCAAAAACATTCAGTACTTC. Amino acid sequence: CASSHPLTRGAALAKNIQYF.

This clonotype was observed many times. The chain is built from TRBV12-3 or TRBV12-4 and TRBJ2-2; no reliable D call. The CDR3 is 14 amino acids. V was clipped by 2 bases and J by 4 bases, with 8 bases between them. The CDR3 nucleotides are TGTGCCAGCAGTTTAAACTCGCCCACCGGGGAGCTGTTTTTT. The encoded protein is CASSLNSPTGELFF.